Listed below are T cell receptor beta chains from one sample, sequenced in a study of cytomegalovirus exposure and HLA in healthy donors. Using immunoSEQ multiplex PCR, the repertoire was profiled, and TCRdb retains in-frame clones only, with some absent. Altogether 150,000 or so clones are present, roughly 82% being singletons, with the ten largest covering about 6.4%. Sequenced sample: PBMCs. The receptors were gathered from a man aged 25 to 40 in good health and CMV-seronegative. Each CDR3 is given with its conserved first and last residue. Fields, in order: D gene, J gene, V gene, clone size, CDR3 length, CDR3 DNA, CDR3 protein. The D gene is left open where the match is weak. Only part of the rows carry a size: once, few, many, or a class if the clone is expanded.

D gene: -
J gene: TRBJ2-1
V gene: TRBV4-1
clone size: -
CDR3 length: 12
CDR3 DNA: TGCGCCAGCAGCCATGACTCCGATGAGCAGTTCTTC
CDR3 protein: CASSHDSDEQFF

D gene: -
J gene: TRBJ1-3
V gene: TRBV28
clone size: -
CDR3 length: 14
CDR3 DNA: TGTGCCAGCAGTACGAGCTACTCTGGAAACACCATATATTTT
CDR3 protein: CASSTSYSGNTIYF

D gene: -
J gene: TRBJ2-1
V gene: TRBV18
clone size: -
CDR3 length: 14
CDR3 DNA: TGTGCCAGCTCACCCTACGGGGTCAACAATGAGCAGTTCTTC
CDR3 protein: CASSPYGVNNEQFF

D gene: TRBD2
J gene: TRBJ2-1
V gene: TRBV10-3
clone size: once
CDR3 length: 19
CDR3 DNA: TGTGCCATCAGTGAGCCGGGACTAGCGGTTATGGGGGCCTACAATGAGCAGTTCTTC
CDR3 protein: CAISEPGLAVMGAYNEQFF

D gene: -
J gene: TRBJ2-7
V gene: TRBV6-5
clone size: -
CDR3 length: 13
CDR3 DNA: TGTGCCAGCACCCGAGGAGGGGTAGACGAGCAGTACTTC
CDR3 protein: CASTRGGVDEQYF

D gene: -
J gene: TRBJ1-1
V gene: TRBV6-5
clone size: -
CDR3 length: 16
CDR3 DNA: TGTGCCAGCAGTTACTCGGGTCAGTTGGGTCGGGCTGAAGCTTTCTTT
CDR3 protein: CASSYSGQLGRAEAFF

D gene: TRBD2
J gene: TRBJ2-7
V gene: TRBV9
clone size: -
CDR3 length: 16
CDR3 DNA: TGTGCCAGCAGCGTAGACCCTAGCGGGGGGGTGTACGAGCAGTACTTC
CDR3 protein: CASSVDPSGGVYEQYF

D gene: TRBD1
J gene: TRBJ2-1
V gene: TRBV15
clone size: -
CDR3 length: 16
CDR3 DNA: TGTGCCACCAGCAGAGATAGTCACGGGACAGGGGCCTTTTTGGTCTTC
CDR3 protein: CATSRDSHGTGAFLVF

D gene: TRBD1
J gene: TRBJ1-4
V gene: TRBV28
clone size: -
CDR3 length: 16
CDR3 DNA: TGTGCCAGCAGTTATATCGCCGGGACAGGGGTTGAAAAACTGTTTTTT
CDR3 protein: CASSYIAGTGVEKLFF

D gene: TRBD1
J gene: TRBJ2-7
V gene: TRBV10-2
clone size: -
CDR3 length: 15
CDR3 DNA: TGCGCCAGCAGTGAGAGGACAGGGGGTCCCTACGAGCAGTACTTC
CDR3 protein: CASSERTGGPYEQYF

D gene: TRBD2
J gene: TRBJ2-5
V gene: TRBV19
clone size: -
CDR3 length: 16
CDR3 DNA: TGTGCCAGTAGTATTTCGGAGCGGGGCGGCGGGGAGACCCAGTACTTC
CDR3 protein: CASSISERGGGETQYF

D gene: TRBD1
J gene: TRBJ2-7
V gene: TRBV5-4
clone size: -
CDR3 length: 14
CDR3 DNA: TGTGCCAGCAGCCCCGGACAGGGTCCCTACGAGCAGTACTTC
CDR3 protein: CASSPGQGPYEQYF

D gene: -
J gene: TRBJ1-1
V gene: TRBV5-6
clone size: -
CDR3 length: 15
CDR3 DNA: TGTGCCAGCAGCTTGGATTTGGGGGCGCACAGTGAAGCTTTCTTT
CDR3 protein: CASSLDLGAHSEAFF

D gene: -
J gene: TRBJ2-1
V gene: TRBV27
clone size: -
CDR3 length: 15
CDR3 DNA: TGTGCCAGCAGTTGGACTAAGCCGCCCTACAATGAGCAGTTCTTC
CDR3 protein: CASSWTKPPYNEQFF

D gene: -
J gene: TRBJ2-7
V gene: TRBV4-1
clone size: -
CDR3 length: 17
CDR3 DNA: TGCGCCAGCAGCCAAGATAGACCCGGCAGGGGAAACTACGAGCAGTACTTC
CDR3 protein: CASSQDRPGRGNYEQYF

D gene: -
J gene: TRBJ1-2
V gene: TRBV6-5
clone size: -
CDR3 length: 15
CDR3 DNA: TGTGCCAGCAGTCCGTCTGTGGGGACTTACTATGGCTACACCTTC
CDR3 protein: CASSPSVGTYYGYTF

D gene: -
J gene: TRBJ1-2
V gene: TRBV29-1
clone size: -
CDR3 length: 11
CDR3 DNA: TGCAGCGGGGGAGGGGCCTATGGCTACACCTTC
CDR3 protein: CSGGGAYGYTF

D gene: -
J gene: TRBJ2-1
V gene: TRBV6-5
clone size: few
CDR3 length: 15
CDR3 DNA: TGTGCCAGCAGGTCCACAGGAACTCTCTACAATGAGCAGTTCTTC
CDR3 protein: CASRSTGTLYNEQFF

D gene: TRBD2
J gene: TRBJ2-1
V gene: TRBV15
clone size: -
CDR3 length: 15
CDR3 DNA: TGTGCCACCAGCAGAGAAGTGGCTAGCGGGAATGAGCAGTTCTTC
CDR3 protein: CATSREVASGNEQFF

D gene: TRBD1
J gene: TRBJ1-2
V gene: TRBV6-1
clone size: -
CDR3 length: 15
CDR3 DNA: TGTGCCAGCGAATCCGGGACAGGGGGTGGCTATGGCTACACCTTC
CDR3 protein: CASESGTGGGYGYTF

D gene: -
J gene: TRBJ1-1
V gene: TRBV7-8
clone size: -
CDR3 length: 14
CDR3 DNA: TGTGCCAGCAGCTTCGTCGGGATGAACACTGAAGCTTTCTTT
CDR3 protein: CASSFVGMNTEAFF

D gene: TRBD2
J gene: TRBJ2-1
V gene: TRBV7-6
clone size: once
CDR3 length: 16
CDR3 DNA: TGTGCCAGCAGCCTAGGGACTAGCGGGGCATACAATGAGCAGTTCTTC
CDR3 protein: CASSLGTSGAYNEQFF

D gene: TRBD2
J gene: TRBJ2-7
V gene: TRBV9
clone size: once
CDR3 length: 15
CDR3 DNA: TGTGCCAGCAGCGTAGCTCCTAGCGGGAGCTACGAGCAGTACTTC
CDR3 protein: CASSVAPSGSYEQYF

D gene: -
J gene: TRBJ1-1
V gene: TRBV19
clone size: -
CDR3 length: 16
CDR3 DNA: TGTGCCAGTAGTATAGATTCGTGGGAGGGGAACACTGAAGCTTTCTTT
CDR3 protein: CASSIDSWEGNTEAFF

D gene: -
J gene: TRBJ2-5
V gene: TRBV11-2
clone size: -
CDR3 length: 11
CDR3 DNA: TGTGCCAGCAGCTTATCAGGGACCCAGTACTTC
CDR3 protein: CASSLSGTQYF

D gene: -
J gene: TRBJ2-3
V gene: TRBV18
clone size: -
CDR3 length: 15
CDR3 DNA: TGTGCCACCATCTCAGACAGGTTCAGCACAGATACGCAGTATTTT
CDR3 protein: CATISDRFSTDTQYF

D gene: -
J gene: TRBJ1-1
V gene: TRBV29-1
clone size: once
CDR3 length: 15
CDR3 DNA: TGCAGCGTCCACGGGGGTGGGGGGATCAACACTGAAGCTTTCTTT
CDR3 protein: CSVHGGGGINTEAFF

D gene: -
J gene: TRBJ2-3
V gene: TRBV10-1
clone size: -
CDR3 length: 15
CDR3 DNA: TGCGCCAGCAGTGAGTCCGGGCTAGCTCAAGATACGCAGTATTTT
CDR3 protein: CASSESGLAQDTQYF

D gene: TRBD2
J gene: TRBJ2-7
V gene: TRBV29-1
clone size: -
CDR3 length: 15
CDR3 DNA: TGCAGCGTTGAACGACTAGCGGGAGATTTTGCCGAGCAGTACTTC
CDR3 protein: CSVERLAGDFAEQYF

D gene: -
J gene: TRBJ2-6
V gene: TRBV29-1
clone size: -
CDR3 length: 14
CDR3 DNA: TGCAGCGGATTAGACAGCTCTGGGGCCAACGGCCTGACTTTC
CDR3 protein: CSGLDSSGANGLTF

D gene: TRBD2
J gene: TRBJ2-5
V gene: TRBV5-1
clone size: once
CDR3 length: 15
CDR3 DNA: TGCGCCAGCAGCTTGGAGTTGCGGGAGGGGGAGACCCAGTACTTC
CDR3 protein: CASSLELREGETQYF

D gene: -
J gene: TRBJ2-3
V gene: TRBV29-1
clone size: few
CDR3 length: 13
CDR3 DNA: TGCAGCGTTGAAGAGGGCGCGGGAGATACGCAGTATTTT
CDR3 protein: CSVEEGAGDTQYF

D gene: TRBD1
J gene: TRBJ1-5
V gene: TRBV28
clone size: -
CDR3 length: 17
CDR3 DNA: TGTGCCAGCAGTTTAGCGGGCACAGGGGGGAAGGACCAGCCCCAGCATTTT
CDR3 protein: CASSLAGTGGKDQPQHF

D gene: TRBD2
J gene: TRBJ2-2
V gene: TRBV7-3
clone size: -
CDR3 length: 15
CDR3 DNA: TGTGCCAGCAGCTTAAACGGGGGGGCCAGCGGGGAGCTGTTTTTT
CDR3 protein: CASSLNGGASGELFF

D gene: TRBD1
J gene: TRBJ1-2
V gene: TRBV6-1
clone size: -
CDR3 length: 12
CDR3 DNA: TGTGCCAGCACCCGAGGGGGCTCCTTCTACACCTTC
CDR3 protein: CASTRGGSFYTF

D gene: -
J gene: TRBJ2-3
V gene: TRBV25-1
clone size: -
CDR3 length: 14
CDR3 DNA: TGTGCCAGCAGTGACCCGGGAGCCACAGATACGCAGTATTTT
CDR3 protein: CASSDPGATDTQYF

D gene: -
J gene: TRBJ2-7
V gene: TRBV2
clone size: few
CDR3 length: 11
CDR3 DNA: TGTGCCAGCAGTGGTAGCTACGAGCAGTACTTC
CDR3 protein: CASSGSYEQYF

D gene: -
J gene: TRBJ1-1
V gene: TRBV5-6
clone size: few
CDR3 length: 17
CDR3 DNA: TGTGCCAGCAGCCCGAATTTCGGAGGATCGGGATATGAAGGAGCTTTCTTT
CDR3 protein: CASSPNFGGSGYEGAFF

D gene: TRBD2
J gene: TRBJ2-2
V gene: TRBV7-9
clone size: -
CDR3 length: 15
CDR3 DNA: TGTGCCAGCAGCCGACTAGCGGGAAACACCGGGGAGCTGTTTTTT
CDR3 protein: CASSRLAGNTGELFF

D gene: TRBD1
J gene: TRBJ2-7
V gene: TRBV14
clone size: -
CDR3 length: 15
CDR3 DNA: TGTGCCAGCAGCCAGGCCGGGACAGCATCCTACGAGCAGTACTTC
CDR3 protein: CASSQAGTASYEQYF

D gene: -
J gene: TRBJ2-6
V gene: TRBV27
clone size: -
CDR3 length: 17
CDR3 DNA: TGTGCCAGCAGTTTCGACAGCCTCCTCTCTGGGGCCAACGTCCTGACTTTC
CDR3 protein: CASSFDSLLSGANVLTF

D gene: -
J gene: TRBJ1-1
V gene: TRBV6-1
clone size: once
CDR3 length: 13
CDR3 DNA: TGTGCCAGCAGTGAATTGGGTCCAGGTGAAGCTTTCTTT
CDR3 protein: CASSELGPGEAFF

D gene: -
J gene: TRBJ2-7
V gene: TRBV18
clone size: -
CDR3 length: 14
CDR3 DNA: TGTGCCAGCTCCCTTCTGGGCAGGTCCTACGAGCAGTACTTC
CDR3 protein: CASSLLGRSYEQYF

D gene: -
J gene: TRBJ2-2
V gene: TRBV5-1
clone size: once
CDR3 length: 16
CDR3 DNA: TGCGCCAGCAGCTTGAACATGAGAGCGAGCACCGGGGAGCTGTTTTTT
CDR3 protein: CASSLNMRASTGELFF

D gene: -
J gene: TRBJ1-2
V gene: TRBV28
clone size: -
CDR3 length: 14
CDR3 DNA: TGTGCCAGCAGTTTCCCCATCGGGACTAGTGGCTACACCTTC
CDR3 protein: CASSFPIGTSGYTF

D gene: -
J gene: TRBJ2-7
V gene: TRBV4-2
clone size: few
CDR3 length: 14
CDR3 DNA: TGTGCCAGCAGCCAAGGAAGGGGAGGCTACGAGCAGTACTTC
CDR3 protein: CASSQGRGGYEQYF

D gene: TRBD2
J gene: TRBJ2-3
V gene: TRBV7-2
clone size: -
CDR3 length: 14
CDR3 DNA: TGTGCCAGCAGCCTAGGACTAGCGGGAGATACGCAGTATTTT
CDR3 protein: CASSLGLAGDTQYF

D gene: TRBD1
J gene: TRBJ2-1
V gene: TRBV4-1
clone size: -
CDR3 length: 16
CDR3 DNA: TGCGCCAGCAGCCAAGGGGCCGGACAGGGTGACAATGAGCAGTTCTTC
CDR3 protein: CASSQGAGQGDNEQFF

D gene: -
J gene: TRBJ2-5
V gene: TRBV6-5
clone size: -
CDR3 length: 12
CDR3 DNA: TGTGCCAGCAGTTCCATGAGGGAGACCCAGTACTTC
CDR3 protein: CASSSMRETQYF